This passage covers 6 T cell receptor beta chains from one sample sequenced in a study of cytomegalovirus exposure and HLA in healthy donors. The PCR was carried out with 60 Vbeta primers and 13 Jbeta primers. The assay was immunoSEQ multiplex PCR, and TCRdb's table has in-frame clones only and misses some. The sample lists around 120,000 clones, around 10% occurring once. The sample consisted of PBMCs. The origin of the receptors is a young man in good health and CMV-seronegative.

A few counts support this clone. CDR3 DNA sequence: TGTGCCAGCAGTGACTCCGCAGGGGGCGGCGGGGAGCTGTTTTTT. It encodes CASSDSAGGGGELFF. This chain uses TRBV6-4 with TRBJ2-2; 8 bases are shared with TRBD1. Trimming took 0 bases from V and 7 from J; bases not matched to a gene: 4. Germline V gene sequence: CDR1 MRHNA, CDR2 SNTAGT. The CDR3 loop spans 15 amino acids.

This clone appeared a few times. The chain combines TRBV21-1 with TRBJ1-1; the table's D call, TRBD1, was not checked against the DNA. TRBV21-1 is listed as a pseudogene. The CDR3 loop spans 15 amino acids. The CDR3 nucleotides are TGTGCCAGCAGCAAGCAACAGGGGTGGAAGGCTGAAGCTTTCTTT. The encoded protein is CASSKQQGWKAEAFF.

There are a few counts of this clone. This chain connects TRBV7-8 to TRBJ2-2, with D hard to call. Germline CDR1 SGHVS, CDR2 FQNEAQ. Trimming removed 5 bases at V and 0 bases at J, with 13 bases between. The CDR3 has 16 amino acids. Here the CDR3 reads CASSPLTTTNTGELFF. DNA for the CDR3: TGTGCCAGCAGCCCCCTAACTACAACGAACACCGGGGAGCTGTTTTTT.

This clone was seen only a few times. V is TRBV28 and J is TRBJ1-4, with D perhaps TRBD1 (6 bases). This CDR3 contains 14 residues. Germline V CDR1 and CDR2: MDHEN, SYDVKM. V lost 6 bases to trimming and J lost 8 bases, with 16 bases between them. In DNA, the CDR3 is TGTGCCAGCAGAAACACAGGGATTGGGGAAAAACTGTTTTTT. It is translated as CASRNTGIGEKLFF.

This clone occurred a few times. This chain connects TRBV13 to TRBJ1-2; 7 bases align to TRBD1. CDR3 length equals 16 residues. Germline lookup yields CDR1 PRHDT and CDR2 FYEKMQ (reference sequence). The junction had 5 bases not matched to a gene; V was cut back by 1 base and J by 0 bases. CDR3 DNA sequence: TGTGCCAGCAGCTTAGCCGGGACAGAGTCTAACTATGGCTACACCTTC. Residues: CASSLAGTESNYGYTF. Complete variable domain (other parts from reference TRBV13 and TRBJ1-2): AAGVIQSPRHLIKEKRETATLKCYPIPRHDTVYWYQQGPGQDPQFLISFYEKMQSDKGSIPDRFSAQQFSDYHSELNMSSLELGDSALYFCASSLAGTESNYGYTFGSGTRLTVV.

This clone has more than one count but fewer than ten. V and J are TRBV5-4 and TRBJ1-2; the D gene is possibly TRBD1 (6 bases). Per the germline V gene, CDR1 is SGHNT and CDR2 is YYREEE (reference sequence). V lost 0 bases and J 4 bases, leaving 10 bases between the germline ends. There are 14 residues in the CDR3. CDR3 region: CASSLEQGSYGYTF. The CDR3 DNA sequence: TGTGCCAGCAGCTTGGAACAGGGTAGCTATGGCTACACCTTC.